Each of the 16 T cell receptor beta chains below was sequenced from the same sample in a study of technical replicates of blood from a few donors. The assay was immunoSEQ multiplex PCR, and TCRdb's table has in-frame clones only and misses some. The sample holds some 67,000 clones, 95% to 98% seen once. The source material was T cells isolated from PBMCs. All receptors come from a human donor in good health.

The chain couples TRBV29-1 to TRBJ2-5; 7 bases agree with TRBD2. The V gene end was trimmed by 7 bases and the J gene end by 5 bases; junction bases not matched to a gene: 10. The germline V gene encodes CDR1 SQVTM and CDR2 ANQGSEA. The CDR3 runs 13 residues. The CDR3 nucleotides read TGCAGCGCCCGCTTGGGTAGCGGGGAGACCCAGTACTTC. Encoded protein: CSARLGSGETQYF.

This sequence joins TRBV29-1 and TRBJ2-1, with 11 bases matching TRBD2. From germline, CDR1 is SQVTM and CDR2 ANQGSEA. V lost 8 bases, J lost 4 bases, and 4 bases stayed unmatched. The CDR3 is made up of 13 amino acids. Written as DNA, the CDR3 is TGCAGCTTGGGACTAGCGGAGTACAATGAGCAGTTCTTC. Translating gives CSLGLAEYNEQFF.

The chain is built from TRBV9 and TRBJ2-2; the D gene is possibly TRBD2 (6 bases). In germline, CDR1 is SGDLS, CDR2 YYNGEE. Trimming pared 0 bases from V and 1 base from J, leaving 13 bases between. This CDR3 is built from 17 residues. The DNA for the CDR3 is TGTGCCAGCAGCGTAGGAGGAGGGCAACTGAACACCGGGGAGCTGTTTTTT. Protein sequence: CASSVGGGQLNTGELFF. Full variable domain (outside the CDR3, taken from reference TRBV9 and TRBJ2-2): DSGVTQTPKHLITATGQRVTLRCSPRSGDLSVYWYQQSLDQGLQFLIQYYNGEERAKGNILERFSAQQFPDLHSELNLSSLELGDSALYFCASSVGGGQLNTGELFFGEGSRLTVL.

The chain couples TRBV18 to TRBJ2-1; D remains ambiguous. Germline CDR1 reads KGHSH; CDR2 reads LQKENI. The CDR3 is 12 residues long. The V gene lost 6 bases and the J gene lost 7 bases, with 10 bases spanning the gap. Here the CDR3 DNA reads TGTGCCAGCTCTCCCTTCGGTAATGAGCAGTTCTTC. Encoded protein: CASSPFGNEQFF.

V is TRBV4-1 and J is TRBJ2-3; 11 bases align to TRBD1. The J segment lost 0 bases and the V segment lost 0 bases, leaving 2 bases of the junction unmatched. CDR3 length: 17 amino acids. The germline CDR1 and CDR2 sequences are MGHRA and YSYEKL. Here the CDR3 DNA reads TGCGCCAGCAGCCAAGACGGGACAGGGGGGAGCACAGATACGCAGTATTTT. Residues: CASSQDGTGGSTDTQYF.

The CDR3 coding sequence is TGTGCCAGCAGCGTAGGAACGCCCGACAGGGAGTACGAGCAGTACTTC. Its protein product is CASSVGTPDREYEQYF. The chain recombines TRBV9 with TRBJ2-7, with 7 nucleotides matching TRBD1. The CDR3 is 16 residues long. Germline assignment: CDR1 SGDLS and CDR2 YYNGEE. V lost 0 bases, J lost 4 bases, and 10 bases stayed unmatched. Drawing the rest from reference TRBV9 and TRBJ2-7, the complete variable domain is DSGVTQTPKHLITATGQRVTLRCSPRSGDLSVYWYQQSLDQGLQFLIQYYNGEERAKGNILERFSAQQFPDLHSELNLSSLELGDSALYFCASSVGTPDREYEQYFGPGTRLTVT.

V is TRBV30 and J is TRBJ2-1; D possibly corresponds to TRBD1 (6 bases). There are 10 residues in the CDR3. In germline, CDR1 is GTSNPN, CDR2 SVGIG (reference sequence). The V end was cut by 1 base, the J end by 12 bases, with 7 bases between. The DNA of the CDR3 is TGTGCCTGGAGTGCGACAGGGCAGTTCTTC. It yields the protein CAWSATGQFF.

This chain joins TRBV6-5 and TRBJ2-3; TRBD2 matches at 9 bases. The V segment lost 5 bases and the J segment 4 bases; nucleotides outside the gene matches: 7. The CDR3 extends over 15 amino acids. Per germline, CDR1 MNHEY and CDR2 SVGAGI. The CDR3: CASSPAGGLADTQYF. Written as DNA, the CDR3 is TGTGCCAGCAGTCCCGCGGGGGGGCTCGCAGATACGCAGTATTTT.

The gene calls are TRBV13 and TRBJ1-1; the D is unclear. This CDR3 region has 13 residues. Germline values: CDR1 PRHDT, CDR2 FYEKMQ (reference sequence). Trimming cost V 5 bases and J 0 bases, with 7 bases left between them. The CDR3: CASSRTLNTEAFF. The CDR3, as DNA: TGTGCCAGCAGCCGGACTTTGAACACTGAAGCTTTCTTT.

The chain combines TRBV5-1 with TRBJ2-3, with 7 bases that match TRBD1. V was clipped by 5 bases and J by 2 bases; unmatched bases: 8. This CDR3 comprises 15 residues. Germline assignment: CDR1 SGHRS and CDR2 YFSETQ. The CDR3 is CASRLGTEDTDTQYF. The CDR3 nucleotides read TGCGCCAGCAGACTCGGGACAGAGGACACAGATACGCAGTATTTT.

This clone is a singleton in its sample. The CDR3 nucleotides are TGTGCCAGCAGCGTATTCGGCGGGGGGGCCACAGATACGCAGTATTTT. The encoded protein is CASSVFGGGATDTQYF. The genes are TRBV9 and TRBJ2-3; 9 bases are shared with TRBD2. The CDR3 contains 16 residues. CDR1 is SGDLS, CDR2 YYNGEE, per germline. The V and J ends lost 1 base and 2 bases, in that order; junction bases with no gene match: 5.

Here the CDR3 reads CASSSSGTGNTGELFF. In nucleotides, the CDR3 is TGTGCCAGCAGCTCCTCCGGGACAGGGAACACCGGGGAGCTGTTTTTT. This sequence joins TRBV7-3 and TRBJ2-2, with 8 bases identical to TRBD1. CDR3 length: 16 residues. The germline V gene encodes CDR1 SGHTA and CDR2 FQGTGA. The V and J ends lost 4 bases and 1 base, in that order; junction bases with no gene match: 5.

The chain couples TRBV5-1 to TRBJ2-5; 7 nucleotides align to TRBD2. Germline CDR1 reads SGHRS; CDR2 reads YFSETQ. V lost 3 bases to trimming and J lost 5 bases; unmatched junction nucleotides: 10. CDR3 size: 15 residues. This CDR3 is CASSSGTGRGETQYF. The CDR3 DNA follows: TGCGCCAGCAGCTCGGGGACGGGGCGGGGGGAGACCCAGTACTTC.

The chain carries TRBV25-1 and TRBJ2-7, with D uncertain. Trimming shortened V by 6 bases and J by 2 bases, and 5 bases separated the two germline ends. The CDR3 spans 11 residues. Germline V CDR1 and CDR2: MGHDK, SYGVNS. CDR3 amino acids: CASREAYEQYF. The CDR3, as DNA: TGTGCCAGCAGAGAGGCCTACGAGCAGTACTTC.

The chain combines TRBV19 with TRBJ2-2, with 8 bases matching TRBD1. This CDR3 comprises 16 residues. Germline V gene lookup returns CDR1 LNHDA and CDR2 SQIVND (reference sequence). V dropped 5 bases and J dropped 0; count of bases not matched to a gene: 5. CDR3: CASSSQGGTNTGELFF. In DNA, the CDR3 is TGTGCCAGTAGTTCACAGGGGGGAACGAACACCGGGGAGCTGTTTTTT.

V and J are TRBV11-3 and TRBJ2-3; TRBD1 might be the D (6 bases). V lost 4 bases to trimming and J lost 3 bases, with 17 bases between them. Looked up from germline, CDR1 is SGHNT and CDR2 is YENEEA. CDR3 length: 16 residues. The CDR3 coding sequence is TGTGCCAGCAGCTGGGGGTGGACAGAGAGGACAGATACGCAGTATTTT. Translating gives CASSWGWTERTDTQYF.